These 29 T cell receptor beta chains were all obtained from the same sample, sequenced in a study of T-cell memory formation after mild COVID-19. TCRdb reprocessed the 5' RACE reads with MiXCR, giving one entry per CDR3 protein. The table includes fewer than 650,000 distinct CDR3 sequences, approximately 21% detected once. Source material: PBMCs or a T cell subset sorted from them (not recorded which). These receptors originate from an adult woman who had mild COVID-19 (a few samples of this study predate the infection). Cell type and time point are not known.

The chain joins TRBV3-1 to TRBJ2-7; 7 bases are a match to TRBD1. The CDR3 covers 16 residues. The germline V gene encodes CDR1 LGHDT and CDR2 YNNKEL (reference sequence). V shed 3 bases, J shed 6 bases, and the junction held 14 bases outside the gene matches. The CDR3: CASSQWDSHFRGEQYF. CDR3 bases: TGTGCCAGCAGCCAGTGGGACAGCCATTTCCGTGGCGAGCAGTACTTC.

The rearrangement joins TRBV19 to TRBJ2-1, with D perhaps being TRBD1 or TRBD2 (5 bases each). V was pared by 5 bases and J by 9 bases, with 14 bases between. The germline CDR1 and CDR2 sequences are LNHDA and SQIVND (reference sequence). The CDR3 spans 13 residues. The CDR3: CASSPPQGPEQFF. DNA of the CDR3: TGTGCCAGTAGTCCCCCCCAGGGACCTGAGCAGTTCTTC.

This chain links TRBV5-1 with TRBJ1-1, with D maybe TRBD1 (5 bases). From germline, CDR1 is SGHRS and CDR2 YFSETQ. The CDR3 runs to 15 residues. V lost 4 bases, J lost 4 bases, and 17 bases lay in between. CDR3 residues: CASSPGHVDSTEAFF. CDR3 DNA: TGCGCCAGCAGCCCCGGACACGTTGATTCCACTGAAGCTTTCTTT.

There are a few counts of this clonotype. The genes are TRBV18 and TRBJ1-2; 9 nucleotides agree with TRBD1. V trimming: 0 bases; J trimming: 8 bases; junction bases outside the gene matches: 10. The V gene's germline CDR1 is KGHSH and CDR2 LQKENI. CDR3 length: 16 residues. The CDR3 reads CASSPPLGQGFKGYTF. The CDR3 DNA sequence: TGTGCCAGCTCACCACCTTTGGGACAGGGCTTCAAAGGCTACACCTTC.

The table lists this clonotype with a count of one. The chain recombines TRBV5-1 with TRBJ2-1, with 9 bases matching TRBD1. Germline CDR1 reads SGHRS; CDR2 reads YFSETQ. The V gene end was trimmed by 5 bases and the J gene end by 5 bases; junction bases not matched to a gene: 5. CDR3 length: 14 amino acids. In DNA, the CDR3 is TGCGCCAGCAGGTCGGACAGGGGACACAATGAGCAGTTCTTC. Translating gives CASRSDRGHNEQFF.

This clonotype was detected only a few times. The V and J genes are TRBV12-3 or TRBV12-4 and TRBJ2-7; a weak D match, TRBD1 (7 bases). The CDR3 length is 13 residues. Trimming cost V 8 bases and J 0 bases, with 11 bases left between them. CDR3 coding DNA: TGTGCCAGCGGAGGGGACAGCTCCTACGAGCAGTACTTC. Amino acids: CASGGDSSYEQYF.

This sequence joins TRBV5-1 and TRBJ2-7, with D maybe TRBD1 (6 bases). V was trimmed by 0 bases and J by 5 bases, leaving 12 bases between them. The CDR3 runs 14 residues. Germline CDR1 reads SGHRS; CDR2 reads YFSETQ. CDR3 amino acids: CASSLGDTGNEQYF. CDR3 DNA sequence: TGCGCCAGCAGCTTGGGGGACACAGGGAACGAGCAGTACTTC.

The chain links TRBV20-1 to TRBJ1-1, with 10 bases that match TRBD1. The CDR3 spans 20 residues. Germline lookup yields CDR1 DFQATT and CDR2 SNEGSKA (reference sequence). The V segment lost 1 base and the J segment 1 base; nucleotides outside the gene matches: 18. CDR3: CSARAPGQGRPAWENTEAFF. CDR3 nucleotides: TGCAGTGCTAGAGCCCCGGGACAGGGGAGGCCCGCATGGGAGAACACTGAAGCTTTCTTT.

The genes are TRBV27 and TRBJ1-1, with a tentative D call TRBD1 (6 bases). Germline assignment: CDR1 MNHEY and CDR2 SMNVEV (reference sequence). This CDR3 is built from 14 residues. With 8 bases removed from V and 5 bases from J, the gap between germline ends came to 18 bases. The CDR3 DNA reads as TGTGCCAGCCGACGTCGAACAGGGTATACTGAAGCTTTCTTT. Residues: CASRRRTGYTEAFF.

In its sample, this clonotype was seen a few times. The chain employs TRBV19 and TRBJ1-2; TRBD1 matches at 9 bases. The V and J ends lost 3 bases and 5 bases, in that order; junction bases with no gene match: 16. CDR3 size: 18 residues. The germline V gene has CDR1 LNHDA and CDR2 SQIVND (reference sequence). CDR3: CASSMGQGIYGAVYGYTF. In DNA form, the CDR3 reads TGTGCCAGTAGTATGGGACAGGGCATCTATGGCGCTGTGTATGGCTACACCTTC. Filled out from reference TRBV19 and TRBJ1-2, the complete variable domain reads DGGITQSPKYLFRKEGQNVTLSCEQNLNHDAMYWYRQDPGQGLRLIYYSQIVNDFQKGDIAEGYSVSREKKESFPLTVTSAQKNPTAFYLCASSMGQGIYGAVYGYTFGSGTRLTVV.

This clonotype was seen a handful of times. The CDR3, as DNA: TGTGCCAGCAGCTTATCTAGCGGGGAAGAGACCCAGTACTTC. It translates to CASSLSSGEETQYF. The genes are TRBV7-3 and TRBJ2-5; 9 nucleotides match TRBD2. V shed 2 bases and J 3 bases; nucleotides not matched to a gene: 1. The CDR3 runs to 14 residues. Germline CDR1 is SGHTA and CDR2 is FQGTGA.

This chain connects TRBV6-5 to TRBJ1-1; D uncertain. The CDR3 runs 12 residues. Between the trimmed V and J ends, which lost 1 base and 6 bases, there was a span of 6 bases. Germline V gives CDR1 MNHEY, CDR2 SVGAGI. For the CDR3, the DNA is TGTGCCAGCAGTTACTATGGCGCTGAAGCTTTCTTT. Translation: CASSYYGAEAFF.

The chain employs TRBV10-3 and TRBJ2-3; TRBD2 matches at 11 bases. Trimming took 9 bases from V and 2 from J; bases not matched to a gene: 25. Germline loops: CDR1 ENHRY, CDR2 SYGVKD. CDR3 length: 21 residues. The CDR3 nucleotides are TGTGCCATACCTGAAGTTAGACGCTCACACCGACTAGCGGGGATCACAGATACGCAGTATTTT. Encoded protein: CAIPEVRRSHRLAGITDTQYF.

The chain joins TRBV24-1 to TRBJ1-5; perhaps TRBD1 as D (6 bases). The CDR3 loop spans 14 amino acids. The ends were cut back, 5 bases at V and 4 bases at J, with 11 bases in the middle. Germline V gives CDR1 KGHDR, CDR2 SFDVKD. In DNA, the CDR3 is TGTGCCACCAGTGTAGGGGGGGGGAATCAGCCCCAGCATTTT. Protein: CATSVGGGNQPQHF.

The sample holds a few counts of this clonotype. The V and J genes are TRBV5-1 and TRBJ1-2; a weak D match, TRBD1 (5 bases). The CDR3 is 14 amino acids. Germline CDR1 is SGHRS and CDR2 is YFSETQ. The V gene lost 8 bases and the J gene lost 4 bases, with 18 bases spanning the gap. This chain's CDR3 is CASSPGTGAYGYTF. CDR3 in DNA: TGCGCCAGTAGCCCCGGGACGGGAGCCTATGGCTACACCTTC.

This clonotype was observed a few times. The chain joins TRBV7-3 to TRBJ1-1, with 7 bases that match TRBD1. The CDR3 runs to 15 residues. The V gene end was trimmed by 5 bases and the J gene end by 2 bases; junction bases not matched to a gene: 8. Germline V gene data show CDR1 as SGHTA and CDR2 as FQGTGA. The CDR3 DNA is TGTGCCAGCAGCCCCAGGGGGTCAGCCAACACTGAAGCTTTCTTT. Translating it yields CASSPRGSANTEAFF.

This clonotype was detected only a few times. The V gene is TRBV15, the J gene TRBJ2-1; 8 nucleotides agree with TRBD2. Per germline, CDR1 LNHNV and CDR2 YYDKDF (reference sequence). After removal of 0 bases from V and 9 bases from J, the junction contained 13 bases not matched to a gene. The CDR3 is 17 residues long. The CDR3: CATSRDKGGRLLIEQFF. In DNA form, the CDR3 reads TGTGCCACCAGCAGAGATAAAGGCGGGAGGCTCTTAATTGAGCAGTTCTTC.

This clonotype occurred a few times. The J gene is TRBJ2-3, the V gene TRBV10-3, with a possible D match to TRBD1 (6 bases). The ends were cut back, 8 bases at V and 2 bases at J, with 8 bases in the middle. CDR1 and CDR2 (germline): ENHRY, SYGVKD. The CDR3 is 12 residues long. DNA of the CDR3: TGTGCCATCGGGACACCCACAGATACGCAGTATTTT. Residues: CAIGTPTDTQYF.

This chain uses TRBV20-1 with TRBJ2-7; TRBD2 agrees at 9 bases. V lost 3 bases to trimming and J lost 2 bases; unmatched junction nucleotides: 5. CDR1 and CDR2 from the germline V gene are DFQATT and SNEGSKA (reference sequence). The CDR3 is 14 residues long. The DNA for the CDR3 is TGCAGTGCTAGGTACCCTAGCGGGACCTACGAGCAGTACTTC. Amino acids: CSARYPSGTYEQYF.

V and J are TRBV10-3 and TRBJ1-1; D is possibly TRBD1 (5 bases). CDR3 length: 13 residues. V gave up 6 bases and J gave up 7 bases, with 15 bases separating them. The germline CDR1 and CDR2 sequences are ENHRY and SYGVKD. CDR3 DNA sequence: TGTGCCATCAGGGCCCAGGGAGAGTATGAAGCTTTCTTT. As protein: CAIRAQGEYEAFF.

The V gene is TRBV18, the J gene TRBJ2-7; 10 nucleotides align to TRBD2. Germline CDR1 KGHSH, CDR2 LQKENI. Trimming cost V 2 bases and J 5 bases; bases outside gene matches: 9. This CDR3 region has 16 residues. CDR3 protein: CASSPGLADRIDEQYF. DNA of the CDR3: TGTGCCAGCTCACCAGGACTAGCGGACCGGATCGACGAGCAGTACTTC.

This clonotype occurred a few times. The gene calls are TRBV20-1 and TRBJ2-1; TRBD2 agrees at 8 bases. V dropped 2 bases and J dropped 0; count of bases not matched to a gene: 6. There are 16 residues in the CDR3. Germline-derived CDR1 and CDR2 are DFQATT and SNEGSKA (reference sequence). The CDR3 region is CSARRNSGDSYNEQFF. The DNA for the CDR3 is TGCAGTGCTAGACGTAATAGCGGGGACTCCTACAATGAGCAGTTCTTC.

The CDR3 loop reads CASSPGPGLESYNEQFF. DNA for the CDR3: TGCGCCAGCAGCCCCGGGCCCGGACTAGAATCCTACAATGAGCAGTTCTTC. The chain couples TRBV5-1 to TRBJ2-1, with TRBD2 matching over 7 bases. Looked up from germline, CDR1 is SGHRS and CDR2 is YFSETQ. V trimming: 4 bases; J trimming: 1 base; junction bases outside the gene matches: 11. CDR3 length equals 17 residues.

This sequence joins TRBV7-2 and TRBJ2-4, with 8 bases that match TRBD1. Germline V gene sequence: CDR1 SGHTA, CDR2 FQGNSA. Losses at the gene ends were 5 bases for V and 5 bases for J; bases not matched to a gene: 14. The CDR3 spans 17 residues. CDR3 sequence reads: CASSPQTGRGRQNIQYF. The CDR3 coding sequence is TGTGCCAGCAGCCCCCAAACGGGCAGGGGGCGCCAAAACATTCAGTACTTC.

This clonotype was found a few times. The chain recombines TRBV14 with TRBJ2-1; D ambiguous. Trimming cost V 1 base and J 4 bases, with 8 bases left between them. The CDR3 is 14 amino acids. In germline, CDR1 is SGHDN, CDR2 FVKESK. The CDR3 loop is CASSQGDWYNEQFF. Here the CDR3 DNA reads TGTGCCAGCAGCCAAGGCGACTGGTACAATGAGCAGTTCTTC.

The V call is TRBV6-1, the J call TRBJ2-1; D ambiguous. The V end was cut by 2 bases, the J end by 6 bases, with 11 bases between. The germline V gene has CDR1 MNHNS and CDR2 SASEGT. CDR3 length: 14 amino acids. The CDR3 loop reads CASSEFVLSNEQFF. The CDR3 coding sequence is TGTGCCAGCAGTGAATTCGTTTTATCCAATGAGCAGTTCTTC.

This clonotype was seen many times. V is TRBV5-1 and J is TRBJ2-1; TRBD1 aligns across 11 bases. Germline CDR1 is SGHRS and CDR2 is YFSETQ. With 3 bases clipped from V and 5 bases from J, the junction kept 4 bases outside the gene matches. The CDR3 loop spans 15 amino acids. Here the CDR3 DNA reads TGCGCCAGCAGCTCAGGACAGGGGGCGAACAATGAGCAGTTCTTC. Its protein is CASSSGQGANNEQFF.

This clonotype has just a few counts. An end of the junction differs from the germline gene, which may be a read error. The chain links TRBV12-3 or TRBV12-4 to TRBJ1-6; 7 bases map to TRBD1. The CDR3 spans 11 residues. The CDR3 sequence is CASSSPGQHMF. In nucleotides, the CDR3 is TGTGCCAGCAGTTCCCCGGGACAGCATATGTTT.

This clonotype was counted a few times. The V call is TRBV12-3 or TRBV12-4, the J call TRBJ2-3; 10 nucleotides align to TRBD2. The length of the CDR3 is 14 residues. Trimming at V came to 6 bases and at J to 6 bases, leaving 6 bases not matched to a gene. Here the CDR3 reads CASRIAGGADTQYF. DNA of the CDR3: TGTGCCAGCAGGATAGCGGGGGGAGCGGATACGCAGTATTTT.